The 29 T cell receptor beta chains in this list originate from one sample, sequenced in a study of T cell changes during pregnancy in multiple sclerosis. Clones were sequenced by immunoSEQ multiplex PCR, and TCRdb holds only the in-frame ones, with some missing. The table includes about 50,000 clones, roughly 92% detected once. Source: CD4+ T cells from peripheral blood mononuclear cells, taken before pregnancy. These receptors all stem from a female donor with multiple sclerosis, enrolled in a pregnancy study.

This rearrangement joins TRBV5-8 to TRBJ1-3; D uncertain. From germline, CDR1 is SGHTS and CDR2 YDEGEE. The CDR3 is 14 residues long. Trimming stripped 2 bases from V and 2 bases from J, with 8 bases between. DNA for the CDR3: TGTGCCAGCAGCTTAGGAGGGCCTGGAAACACCATATATTTT. This codes for CASSLGGPGNTIYF.

The V and J genes are TRBV7-2 and TRBJ1-3; D is unclear. The ends were cut back, 4 bases at V and 0 bases at J, with 22 bases in the middle. Germline-derived CDR1 and CDR2 are SGHTA and FQGNSA. This CDR3 spans 19 amino acids. The CDR3 loop reads CASSSYFSPAVLSGNTIYF. The CDR3 nucleotides read TGTGCCAGCAGCTCTTACTTTAGCCCGGCGGTTCTCTCTGGAAACACCATATATTTT.

The chain combines TRBV19 with TRBJ1-5; TRBD1 might be the D (6 bases). This CDR3 comprises 15 residues. V was shortened by 5 bases and J by 4 bases, with 15 bases between the two germline ends. Germline lookup yields CDR1 LNHDA and CDR2 SQIVND (reference sequence). Here the CDR3 reads CASSSRGAINQPQHF. CDR3 coding DNA: TGTGCCAGTAGTTCCCGGGGGGCGATTAATCAGCCCCAGCATTTT.

V is TRBV7-2 and J is TRBJ1-2, with 7 bases fitting TRBD1. CDR1 is SGHTA and CDR2 is FQGNSA in the germline V gene. This CDR3 comprises 16 residues. Trimming cost V 5 bases and J 4 bases; bases outside gene matches: 13. The CDR3 is CASSVSSGQRFYGYTF. CDR3 DNA sequence: TGTGCCAGCAGCGTCTCCTCGGGACAGAGATTCTATGGCTACACCTTC.

This clone appeared once. The genes are TRBV7-8 and TRBJ1-1; D remains ambiguous. Germline CDR1 is SGHVS and CDR2 is FQNEAQ. The CDR3 has 16 amino acids. With 5 bases removed from V and 0 bases from J, the gap between germline ends came to 16 bases. CDR3 region: CASSPRADNMNTEAFF. The CDR3 DNA sequence: TGTGCCAGCAGCCCAAGAGCAGACAATATGAACACTGAAGCTTTCTTT.

The chain uses TRBV19 and TRBJ2-7, with TRBD2 matching over 11 bases. Trimming at V came to 5 bases and at J to 3 bases, leaving 12 bases not matched to a gene. The germline V gene has CDR1 LNHDA and CDR2 SQIVND (reference sequence). The CDR3 runs 17 residues. CDR3 residues: CASSLSSGRTSGYEQYF. As DNA, the CDR3 is TGTGCCAGTAGTCTATCTAGCGGGAGGACCTCGGGCTACGAGCAGTACTTC.

The V and J genes are TRBV6-5 and TRBJ2-3, with D possibly being TRBD2 (5 bases). The CDR3 extends over 15 amino acids. Trimming cost V 0 bases and J 2 bases, with 9 bases left between them. Germline lookup yields CDR1 MNHEY and CDR2 SVGAGI. CDR3 nucleotides: TGTGCCAGCAGTTACTCGATGACTACCACAGATACGCAGTATTTT. Translation gives CASSYSMTTTDTQYF.

The chain joins TRBV6-1 to TRBJ1-5; TRBD1 might be the D (5 bases). V was clipped by 7 bases and J by 2 bases, with 15 bases between them. The CDR3 runs to 15 residues. The germline V gene encodes CDR1 MNHNS and CDR2 SASEGT. DNA of the CDR3: TGTGCCAGCATATCGGCAGGGTCAGGCAATCAGCCCCAGCATTTT. Its translation is CASISAGSGNQPQHF.

This clone was detected only once. The chain uses TRBV28 and TRBJ2-3; 7 bases line up with TRBD1. The V and J ends lost 3 bases and 3 bases, in that order; junction bases with no gene match: 9. CDR1 is MDHEN and CDR2 is SYDVKM in the germline V gene. The CDR3 has 16 residues. The CDR3 protein is CASSFLGQDRTDTQYF. In DNA, the CDR3 is TGTGCCAGCAGTTTTCTCGGACAGGACCGGACAGATACGCAGTATTTT. The full variable domain, its missing parts supplied by reference TRBV28 and TRBJ2-3, is DVKVTQSSRYLVKRTGEKVFLECVQDMDHENMFWYRQDPGLGLRLIYFSYDVKMKEKGDIPEGYSVSREKKERFSLILESASTNQTSMYLCASSFLGQDRTDTQYFGPGTRLTVL.

This chain uses TRBV27 with TRBJ2-7; no definite D call. Germline V gene data show CDR1 as MNHEY and CDR2 as SMNVEV (reference sequence). The CDR3 runs 13 residues. The V gene lost 4 bases and the J gene lost 1 base, with 8 bases spanning the gap. The CDR3 is CASSSVISYEQYF. The DNA of the CDR3 is TGTGCCAGCAGTTCAGTGATATCCTACGAGCAGTACTTC.

The V gene is TRBV29-1, the J gene TRBJ2-3; tentative D call: TRBD2 (6 bases). Trimming left V 6 bases short and J 0 bases short, with 13 bases between. In germline, CDR1 is SQVTM, CDR2 ANQGSEA. The CDR3 runs to 14 residues. The CDR3 DNA is TGCAGCGTGGACCTAGCGTCTAGCACAGATACGCAGTATTTT. Translated: CSVDLASSTDTQYF.

The chain recombines TRBV18 with TRBJ1-2; TRBD1 matches 8 bases. The CDR3 has 16 amino acids. The V gene end was trimmed by 6 bases and the J gene end by 0 bases; junction bases not matched to a gene: 9. CDR1 is KGHSH and CDR2 is LQKENI in the germline V gene. CDR3 protein: CASSRTGPPSNYGYTF. CDR3 coding DNA: TGTGCCAGCTCCCGGACAGGGCCGCCTTCTAACTATGGCTACACCTTC. The full variable domain, completed using reference TRBV18 and TRBJ1-2, is NAGVMQNPRHLVRRRGQEARLRCSPMKGHSHVYWYRQLPEEGLKFMVYLQKENIIDESGMPKERFSAEFPKEGPSILRIQQVVRGDSAAYFCASSRTGPPSNYGYTFGSGTRLTVV.

The J gene is TRBJ1-2, the V gene TRBV18, with a possible D match to TRBD1 (6 bases). The CDR3 spans 12 residues. The germline gives CDR1 KGHSH, CDR2 LQKENI. V was shortened by 6 bases and J by 13 bases, with 18 bases between the two germline ends. The CDR3 loop reads CASSTRQVPSTF. The CDR3 DNA follows: TGTGCCAGCTCCACCAGACAGGTCCCTTCCACCTTC.

This rearrangement joins TRBV5-1 to TRBJ2-3; D is unclear. V was cut by 6 bases and J by 3 bases, with 20 bases left in between. Looked up from germline, CDR1 is SGHRS and CDR2 is YFSETQ. The CDR3 has 16 amino acids. The CDR3 spells CASTLDSAIGTDTQYF. CDR3 bases: TGCGCCAGCACCCTCGATTCAGCCATCGGGACAGATACGCAGTATTTT.

The rearrangement uses TRBV6-1 and TRBJ1-3, with D unresolved. CDR1 and CDR2 from the germline V gene are MNHNS and SASEGT. This CDR3 comprises 15 residues. The V and J ends lost 6 bases and 0 bases respectively, with 12 bases between them. The CDR3 region has the DNA TGTGCCAGCAGGGTTGCGGCGAGCTCTGGAAACACCATATATTTT. This sequence encodes CASRVAASSGNTIYF.

The rearrangement joins TRBV11-3 to TRBJ1-1, with D possibly being TRBD1 (5 bases). Trimming took off 4 bases at V and 6 bases at J, with 15 bases between the two ends. The CDR3 loop spans 14 amino acids. Per germline, CDR1 SGHNT and CDR2 YENEEA. DNA of the CDR3: TGTGCCAGCAGCTCCTCAGGGTGGAGCGCTGAAGCTTTCTTT. It yields the protein CASSSSGWSAEAFF.

The genes are TRBV18 and TRBJ2-7, with D possibly TRBD1 on 6 matching bases. Germline CDR1 and CDR2: KGHSH and LQKENI. Trimming shortened V by 2 bases and J by 5 bases, and 19 bases separated the two germline ends. The CDR3 covers 16 residues. The CDR3 spells CASSPSGTGKTHEQYF. For the CDR3, the DNA is TGTGCCAGCTCACCATCGGGCACAGGGAAAACTCACGAGCAGTACTTC.

The chain carries TRBV9 and TRBJ2-5; the match to TRBD1 covers 9 bases. This CDR3 spans 16 amino acids. The germline CDR1 and CDR2 sequences are SGDLS and YYNGEE. V was clipped by 3 bases and J by 4 bases; unmatched bases: 10. CDR3 amino acids: CASSEPGQGMRETQYF. CDR3 coding DNA: TGTGCCAGCAGCGAACCGGGACAGGGTATGAGAGAGACCCAGTACTTC.

This clone was seen just once. The chain carries TRBV6-1 and TRBJ1-1; D is ambiguous. This CDR3 is built from 14 residues. V lost 3 bases and J 1 base, leaving 9 bases between the germline ends. Germline V CDR1 and CDR2: MNHNS, SASEGT. In DNA, the CDR3 is TGTGCCAGCAGTGATTGGCAGCGGAACACTGAAGCTTTCTTT. Translated, it gives CASSDWQRNTEAFF.

V usage is TRBV5-1 and J usage is TRBJ1-2, with 8 bases identical to TRBD1. This CDR3 contains 15 residues. From germline, CDR1 is SGHRS and CDR2 YFSETQ. The J segment lost 4 bases and the V segment lost 0 bases, leaving 5 bases of the junction unmatched. The CDR3 bases are TGCGCCAGCAGCTTGGAGGGACAGGCTGTCTATGGCTACACCTTC. It encodes CASSLEGQAVYGYTF.

This sequence joins TRBV15 and TRBJ2-5; tentatively, D is TRBD2 (5 bases). Germline V CDR1 and CDR2: LNHNV, YYDKDF (reference sequence). V shed 6 bases and J shed 0 bases, with 11 bases lying between them. The CDR3 has 14 amino acids. The CDR3 loop reads CATSITSNQETQYF. The CDR3 DNA reads TGTGCCACCAGTATAACTAGTAACCAAGAGACCCAGTACTTC.

This chain joins TRBV12-5 and TRBJ2-2; D is perhaps TRBD1 (6 bases). There are 16 residues in the CDR3. The germline V and J ends were trimmed by 3 bases and 1 base, with 12 bases remaining between them. The germline gives CDR1 LGHNT, CDR2 FRNRAP. The CDR3 nucleotides read TGTGCTAGTGGTTTACTCAGGGGCGTGAACACCGGGGAGCTGTTTTTT. Residues: CASGLLRGVNTGELFF.

The rearrangement uses TRBV6-4 and TRBJ2-3; 9 bases align to TRBD2. Trimming removed 6 bases from V and 0 bases from J; junction bases left unmatched: 4. This CDR3 is 15 amino acids long. CDR1 and CDR2 (germline): MRHNA, SNTAGT. CDR3 region: CASSTSGPSTDTQYF. The CDR3 DNA sequence: TGTGCCAGCAGCACTAGCGGGCCTAGCACAGATACGCAGTATTTT.

The chain couples TRBV9 to TRBJ2-1, with 12 bases matching TRBD2. The CDR3 is 15 residues long. The germline V gene has CDR1 SGDLS and CDR2 YYNGEE. After removal of 3 bases from V and 4 bases from J, the junction contained 2 bases not matched to a gene. The CDR3 loop reads CASSAGLAGYNEQFF. The CDR3 DNA reads as TGTGCCAGCAGCGCGGGACTAGCGGGTTACAATGAGCAGTTCTTC.

The rearrangement uses TRBV5-1 and TRBJ1-2; 7 bases map to TRBD1. This CDR3 has 13 amino acids. The germline V gene encodes CDR1 SGHRS and CDR2 YFSETQ. V lost 4 bases to trimming and J lost 8 bases; unmatched junction nucleotides: 8. The chain's CDR3 is CASSSQTGTGYTF. The CDR3 DNA is TGCGCCAGCAGCAGTCAGACAGGGACCGGCTACACCTTC. Full variable domain (remainder filled in from reference TRBV5-1 and TRBJ1-2): KAGVTQTPRYLIKTRGQQVTLSCSPISGHRSVSWYQQTPGQGLQFLFEYFSETQRNKGNFPGRFSGRQFSNSRSEMNVSTLELGDSALYLCASSSQTGTGYTFGSGTRLTVV.

This clone was seen once. Germline and junction disagree at one end, which may indicate a read error. The V call is TRBV4-1, the J call TRBJ2-3, with 7 bases lining up with TRBD1. The CDR3 runs 14 residues. CDR1 and CDR2 from the germline V gene are MGHRA and YSYEKL. The DNA for the CDR3 is TGCGCCAGCAGCGCGACCCCCGGGACAGATACACAGTATTTT. This encodes CASSATPGTDTQYF.

The rearrangement uses TRBV7-9 and TRBJ2-7; TRBD1 matches 7 bases. The V gene's germline CDR1 is SEHNR and CDR2 FQNEAQ (reference sequence). This CDR3 comprises 16 residues. Unmatched junction bases numbered 6, after V lost 1 base and J lost 0 bases. The CDR3 nucleotides are TGTGCCAGCAGCTTAGGGCAGGGACAGAGCTCCTACGAGCAGTACTTC. Translating gives CASSLGQGQSSYEQYF.

The CDR3 spells CASSPNRGSRSHTEAFF. As DNA, the CDR3 is TGTGCCAGCTCACCGAACAGGGGTTCCCGAAGTCACACTGAAGCTTTCTTT. The chain uses TRBV18 and TRBJ1-1, with 7 nucleotides matching TRBD1. This CDR3 contains 17 residues. Germline assignment: CDR1 KGHSH and CDR2 LQKENI. Unmatched junction bases numbered 13, after V lost 3 bases and J lost 3 bases.

The chain couples TRBV4-1 to TRBJ2-7; 7 bases are a match to TRBD2. From germline, CDR1 is MGHRA and CDR2 YSYEKL. Trimming cost V 4 bases and J 0 bases; bases outside gene matches: 15. The CDR3 spans 18 residues. The CDR3 reads CASSPNIFGGGYSYEQYF. As DNA, the CDR3 is TGCGCCAGCAGCCCGAATATATTTGGCGGGGGTTACTCCTACGAGCAGTACTTC.